Below, one T cell receptor (beta chain) is given with its context. What it recognizes is unknown. J was trimmed by 4 bases and V by 7 bases; bases with no gene match: 4. The CDR3 has 13 amino acids. From germline, CDR1 is MNHEY and CDR2 SMNVEV (reference sequence). PCR involved 60 Vbeta and 13 Jbeta primers. The repertoire was sequenced with immunoSEQ multiplex PCR; TCRdb's copy has only in-frame clones and lacks some. The profile shows about 92,000 clones, approximately 81% of them singletons. The data were taken from a study of cytomegalovirus exposure and HLA in healthy donors. The study's findings and limits: Immune exposure was documented only through CMV serostatus. As a later analysis revealed, most CMV-associated TCR beta chains appeared HLA-restricted.

The sequencing input was PBMCs. The TCR comes from a girl under 10 years old in good health and CMV-seropositive. The chain recombines TRBV27 with TRBJ1-3; 7 bases agree with TRBD1. In DNA, the CDR3 is TGTGCCAGCAAGGGGGCGGTAGGAAACACCATATATTTT. Protein: CASKGAVGNTIYF.